The rows below give T cell receptor beta chains drawn from one sample of a study of T cells expressing NK-cell markers. TCRdb derives one entry per CDR3 protein from the 5' RACE reads, leaving out DNA. The listing records a few hundred thousand distinct CDR3 sequences. Input material: blood T cells: a sorted CD56 or NKG2C T cell subset, CD4+ or CD8+ T cells, or bulk PBMC T cells (not recorded which). These receptor sequences come from a man aged 18 to 69 in good health. CDR3s include the opening cysteine and the closing phenylalanine or tryptophan. Fields, in order: CDR3 protein, J gene, V gene.

CDR3: CASSQSRRGQGTTDTQYF
J: TRBJ2-3
V: TRBV3-1

CDR3: CASSPRGEGPSSYEQYF
J: TRBJ2-7
V: TRBV7-9

CDR3: CASSFVWLAGGPRETQYF
J: TRBJ2-5
V: TRBV12-3/TRBV12-4

CDR3: CASSEEQGYQPQHF
J: TRBJ1-5
V: TRBV27

CDR3: CASSLVSGGVGNEQFF
J: TRBJ2-1
V: TRBV11-2

CDR3: CASSHGLAVEQYF
J: TRBJ2-7
V: TRBV3-1

CDR3: CATSEVMGQGGETQYF
J: TRBJ2-5
V: TRBV24-1

CDR3: CSARDPPVTQYF
J: TRBJ2-3
V: TRBV20-1

CDR3: CSVTRLRDRGSEQYF
J: TRBJ2-7
V: TRBV20-1

CDR3: CASSLGQGLSGELFF
J: TRBJ2-2
V: TRBV5-1

CDR3: CASGEGYPRGSEQFF
J: TRBJ2-1
V: TRBV6-2/TRBV6-3

CDR3: CAISVLPGSYEQYF
J: TRBJ2-7
V: TRBV10-3

CDR3: CASSYAGVLSIEQYF
J: TRBJ2-7
V: TRBV7-9

CDR3: CSVVIQAGGYEQYF
J: TRBJ2-7
V: TRBV29-1

CDR3: CASSQLGVTYAYEQYF
J: TRBJ2-7
V: TRBV14

CDR3: CASSKRGGGLGGDIQYF
J: TRBJ2-4
V: TRBV12-3/TRBV12-4

CDR3: CATSDAGTAGRGEKLFF
J: TRBJ1-4
V: TRBV24-1

CDR3: CASSIQVSTDTQYF
J: TRBJ2-3
V: TRBV19

CDR3: CSARQLPGLAANTQYF
J: TRBJ2-3
V: TRBV20-1

CDR3: CAISDQIRGRDYNEQFF
J: TRBJ2-1
V: TRBV10-3

CDR3: CASSQPGTRETQYF
J: TRBJ2-5
V: TRBV4-1

CDR3: CASSYSEGFQETQYF
J: TRBJ2-5
V: TRBV6-5

CDR3: CASSVTSAKNIQYF
J: TRBJ2-4
V: TRBV5-1

CDR3: CASSPSGEPQISSYNEQFF
J: TRBJ2-1
V: TRBV5-6

CDR3: CASGGTSGYSPLHF
J: TRBJ1-6
V: TRBV11-2

CDR3: CASSLTGARGNTIYF
J: TRBJ1-3
V: TRBV28

CDR3: CASRVTGGSGYTEAFF
J: TRBJ1-1
V: TRBV12-3/TRBV12-4

CDR3: CASSGDRVIGSPLHF
J: TRBJ1-6
V: TRBV2

CDR3: CSVSLASSYNEQFF
J: TRBJ2-1
V: TRBV29-1

CDR3: CASSLDEGWAEAFF
J: TRBJ1-1
V: TRBV5-1

CDR3: CATSDLPGQGEETQYF
J: TRBJ2-5
V: TRBV24-1

CDR3: CASVGRPKNIQYF
J: TRBJ2-4
V: TRBV9

CDR3: CASSLAVRNTGELFF
J: TRBJ2-2
V: TRBV28

CDR3: CASSLGEGFDYTF
J: TRBJ1-2
V: TRBV7-9

CDR3: CASSSRDRGPGANVLTF
J: TRBJ2-6
V: TRBV12-3/TRBV12-4

CDR3: CASSGDQETQYF
J: TRBJ2-5
V: TRBV2

CDR3: CASSLGRGSTEAFF
J: TRBJ1-1
V: TRBV3-1

CDR3: CASSILYGQPQHF
J: TRBJ1-5
V: TRBV19

CDR3: CASSPRGGGQNTEAFF
J: TRBJ1-1
V: TRBV6-2/TRBV6-3

CDR3: CSAPRTSGRTDTQYF
J: TRBJ2-3
V: TRBV20-1

CDR3: CASSVTGQGDGYTF
J: TRBJ1-2
V: TRBV5-1

CDR3: CASSFRGGQGEKLFF
J: TRBJ1-4
V: TRBV12-3/TRBV12-4

CDR3: CASSLIPSGGSSTDTQYF
J: TRBJ2-3
V: TRBV5-1

CDR3: CASNNRGGNSPLHF
J: TRBJ1-6
V: TRBV2

CDR3: CASSFKLGQSNTEAFF
J: TRBJ1-1
V: TRBV5-1

CDR3: CASSQVLVGGAPNEQFF
J: TRBJ2-1
V: TRBV4-2

CDR3: CASLNGATGTTEAFF
J: TRBJ1-1
V: TRBV3-1

CDR3: CASSLRHGYNEQFF
J: TRBJ2-1
V: TRBV11-3

CDR3: CASSPGPKGNQPQHF
J: TRBJ1-5
V: TRBV7-8

CDR3: CASSYYWMGSEQYF
J: TRBJ2-7
V: TRBV6-5

CDR3: CASSQDLLDGVMNTEAFF
J: TRBJ1-1
V: TRBV3-1

CDR3: CASSPGRGGELETQYF
J: TRBJ2-5
V: TRBV18

CDR3: CASSKRRIGNTQYF
J: TRBJ2-3
V: TRBV7-2